This T cell receptor beta chain appears in the sequencing data of a study of a mutant IDH1 vaccine in newly diagnosed glioma. Germline CDR1 is PRHDT and CDR2 is FYEKMQ (reference sequence). Trimming removed 6 bases at V and 2 bases at J, with 17 bases between. The CDR3 loop spans 15 amino acids. In regard to this clone: Its antigen is not identified.

Time point indicated: week 5, during vaccination. Topical imiquimod was applied with each vaccine dose, which held 300 ug of mutant IDH1 20-mer peptide. The protocol was immunoSEQ multiplex PCR, while the TCRdb copy is restricted to in-frame clones and leaves out a portion. The table shows around 46,000 clones, with over 75% occurring only once. The chain carries TRBV13 and TRBJ2-7, with D perhaps TRBD1 (6 bases). The clonotype comes from a man aged 45 to 65 with glioma. The material sequenced was PBMCs, taken from a glioma patient whose treatment included an IDH1 peptide vaccine. The CDR3 region is CASSRQQGNPYEQYF. CDR3 DNA: TGTGCCAGCAGTCGCCAACAGGGAAACCCCTACGAGCAGTACTTC.